Included here is one T cell receptor (beta chain) sequence, with context. Trimming cost V 4 bases and J 5 bases; bases outside gene matches: 4. From germline, CDR1 is SGDLS and CDR2 YYNGEE. There are 13 residues in the CDR3. Per the original data handling: How many nucleated cells were present was estimated from reference gene primer amplification. Sequencing used immunoSEQ multiplex PCR; TCRdb keeps in-frame clones, though not all of them. For V, J and clone size, that table is used; D and trimming come from the DNA. In the table there are about 270,000 clones, around nine tenths of which are singletons. This sample was taken from a study of blood T cell repertoires in COVID-19. Study summary: Samples of COVID-19 (acute and convalescent) were obtained from the United States, Italy and Spain.

The source material was peripheral blood. This TCR derives from a man aged 40-55 years with active or convalescent COVID-19. The chain combines TRBV9 with TRBJ2-7; 9 nucleotides line up with TRBD2. The CDR3 reads CASSLAGQNEQYF. The CDR3 DNA reads TGTGCCAGCAGCCTAGCGGGACAAAACGAGCAGTACTTC.